A selection of T cell receptor beta chains follows, all from one sample in a study of T-cell reconstitution after alpha-beta-depleted transplantation in children. TCRdb reprocessed the PCR reads with MiXCR, giving one entry per CDR3 protein. The sample includes about 980,000 distinct CDR3 sequences, about 26% of them seen just once. This sample comprised PBMCs, mostly from graft donor cells, obtained 360 days after TCRalphabeta/CD19-depleted stem cell transplant. Every receptor here comes from a boy under two years old who had a stem cell transplant for SCID, so the T cells may come from the graft donor. Each CDR3 is given with its conserved first and last residue. A D gene is named only where the DNA matches it firmly. The listing skips clone size in some rows; elsewhere it reads once, few, many or a size class.

j_gene,v_gene,abundance,d_gene,CDR3nt,CDR3aa
TRBJ1-2,TRBV5-1,few,.,TGCGCCAGCAGCTCAGGGGCCGGCTACACCTTC,CASSSGAGYTF
TRBJ2-3,TRBV4-3,few,TRBD2,TGCGCCAGCAGCCGTGGACTAGCGACTACCACAGATACGCAGTATTTT,CASSRGLATTTDTQYF
TRBJ2-7,TRBV29-1,few,.,TGCAGCGTCCTCAGGGACCGAGGCTACGAGCAGTACTTC,CSVLRDRGYEQYF
TRBJ1-2,TRBV29-1,.,TRBD1,TGCAGCGCCTACGGGACAGGGTTATTCTATGGCTACACCTTC,CSAYGTGLFYGYTF
TRBJ2-3,TRBV29-1,.,.,TGCAGCGTTGAAGGAGGAAGTGGGGTACATAGCACAGATACGCAGTATTTT,CSVEGGSGVHSTDTQYF
TRBJ2-3,TRBV2,.,.,TGTGCCAGCAGGGTTGATAGCGGTGGAGATACGCAGTATTTT,CASRVDSGGDTQYF
TRBJ2-2,TRBV12-3/TRBV12-4,many,.,TGTGCCAGCAAGGGGGGCTCGAACACCGGGGAGCTGTTTTTT,CASKGGSNTGELFF
TRBJ2-3,TRBV5-1,few,.,TGCGCCAGCAGCCTCCGGGGCCAAACCCCCTCTACGCAGTATTTT,CASSLRGQTPSTQYF
TRBJ2-7,TRBV20-1,.,TRBD1,TGCAGTGCTAGAGATTTGACAGGGGCGGTCGACGAGCAGTACTTC,CSARDLTGAVDEQYF
TRBJ2-7,TRBV6-2/TRBV6-3,many,.,TGTGCCAGCAGTTACCTGTACGAGCAGTACTTC,CASSYLYEQYF
TRBJ2-1,TRBV12-3/TRBV12-4,few,TRBD2,TGTGCCAGCAAGACTAGCGGGGGGGCGCCCCGTTACAATGAGCAGTTCTTC,CASKTSGGAPRYNEQFF
TRBJ2-2,TRBV5-5,.,.,TGTGCCAGCAGCCTTAAGGGGAATTCTAACACCGGGGAGCTGTTTTTT,CASSLKGNSNTGELFF
TRBJ1-1,TRBV4-2,.,.,TGTGCCAGCAGCCAGAGGGGGTACACTGAAGCTTTCTTT,CASSQRGYTEAFF
TRBJ1-1,TRBV18,.,TRBD1,TGTGCCAGCTCCCCGACAGGGGGGATTAGAATAGCTTTCTTT,CASSPTGGIRIAFF
TRBJ2-7,TRBV20-1,.,TRBD1,TGCAGTGCAACCGGACAGGGGGCAAGGTACGAGCAGTACTTC,CSATGQGARYEQYF
TRBJ2-7,TRBV20-1,.,.,TGCAGTGCTAGTAGACGCGACGGGGCCTACGAGCAGTACTTC,CSASRRDGAYEQYF